A selection of T cell receptor beta chains follows, all from one sample in a study of shared clonotypes between healthy human individuals. Some clones are missing from TCRdb's copy, which holds only in-frame ones; the method was immunoSEQ multiplex PCR. The data show more than 600,000 clones, about 91% seen once. Sequencing was done on a sample of naive CD8+ T cells sorted from blood. The origin of the receptors is a man aged 25-45 years in good health. Both conserved end residues are trimmed from each CDR3. Fields, in order: J gene, V gene, CDR3 protein.

>TRBJ2-5|TRBV5-1
ASSSGLGEETQY
>TRBJ2-1|TRBV5-1
ASSMTSGYNEQF
>TRBJ2-1|TRBV29-1
SVEGETQGGRGLVYEQF
>TRBJ1-4|TRBV2
ASRGTGGTNEKLF
>TRBJ1-1|TRBV11-2
ASSLEWGARNTEAF
>TRBJ2-1|TRBV5-6
ASSLKIDEQF
>TRBJ1-1|TRBV11-2
ASSLITEAF
>TRBJ2-7|TRBV14
ASSQDIGAPSYEQY
>TRBJ2-5|TRBV29-1
SVEGEGSGSVETQY
>TRBJ1-2|TRBV10-1
ARQSKSSSNYGYT
>TRBJ2-7|TRBV28
ASSLSVLGEQY
>TRBJ2-7|TRBV2
ASSASYEQY
>TRBJ1-4|TRBV6-1
ASSDWEDEKLF
>TRBJ2-1|TRBV7-2
ASSVGPGGPRNEQF
>TRBJ2-7|TRBV29-1
SVDLVDPYEQY
>TRBJ2-7|TRBV6-5
ASSSSGIGEQY
>TRBJ2-7|TRBV29-1
SVALHEQY
>TRBJ2-7|TRBV28
ASSPTGLAASSYEQY
>TRBJ2-7|TRBV27
ASSRAGTSGSAYEQY
>TRBJ2-7|TRBV7-9
ASSPVVAASYEQY
>TRBJ2-2|TRBV7-3
ASSLGGLARTGELF
>TRBJ2-7|TRBV28
ASRDRNYEQY
>TRBJ2-2|TRBV10-3
AIRREGPTGELF
>TRBJ1-2|TRBV11-2
ASRPLGQDYGYT
>TRBJ1-1|TRBV25-1
ASSAPPGQRDTEAF
>TRBJ2-6|TRBV9
ASLIRLKQSRANVLT
>TRBJ1-2|TRBV30
ACPGQGVSWGNYGYT
>TRBJ2-5|TRBV28
ASSFRGLETQY
>TRBJ2-6|TRBV6-4
ASTQEGGSGANVLT